This T cell receptor beta chain was documented in a study of blood T cell repertoires in COVID-19. Study-level background: T cells, B-cell-depleted T cells, or PBMCs supplied cDNA or gDNA.

Participants were aged about 18 to 90 years from roughly 26 US areas. Grouping used clinical history reported by participants in a survey and questionnaire. The data were produced by immunoSEQ multiplex PCR, yet TCRdb's version contains in-frame clones alone and is incomplete. This table has about 180,000 clones, 65% to 85% appearing once. The source material was PBMCs or T cells enriched from blood (not recorded which). The receptor's source is a woman aged 35 to 49 with acute COVID-19.

CDR3: CASTPGGVRLFTTSSNTGELFF. The CDR3 DNA reads as TGTGCCAGCACCCCGGGAGGGGTTAGATTATTTACTACCTCCTCGAACACCGGGGAGCTGTTTTTT. This chain joins TRBV6-2 or TRBV6-3 and TRBJ2-2; TRBD2 matches at 8 bases. The CDR3 is 22 residues long. With V trimmed by 7 bases and J by 0 bases, 25 bases remained unmatched. Per the germline V gene, CDR1 is MNHEY and CDR2 is SVGEGT.